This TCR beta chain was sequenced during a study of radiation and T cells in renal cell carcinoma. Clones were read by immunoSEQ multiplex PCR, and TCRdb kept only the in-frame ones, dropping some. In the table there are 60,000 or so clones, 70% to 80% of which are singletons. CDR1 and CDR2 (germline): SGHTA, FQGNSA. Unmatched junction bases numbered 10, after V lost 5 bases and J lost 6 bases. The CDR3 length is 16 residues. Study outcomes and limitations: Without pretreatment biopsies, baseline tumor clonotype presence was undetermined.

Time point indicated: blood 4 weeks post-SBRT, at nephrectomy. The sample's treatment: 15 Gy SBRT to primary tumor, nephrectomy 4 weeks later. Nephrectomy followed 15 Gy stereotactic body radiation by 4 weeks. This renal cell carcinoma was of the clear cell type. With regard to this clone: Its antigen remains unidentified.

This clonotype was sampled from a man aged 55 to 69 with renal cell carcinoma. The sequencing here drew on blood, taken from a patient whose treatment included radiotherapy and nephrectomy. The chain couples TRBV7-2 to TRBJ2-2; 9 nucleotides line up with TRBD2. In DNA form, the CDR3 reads TGTGCCAGCAGCCAAGATGCGGGAGGGCCTTCCGGGGAGCTGTTTTTT. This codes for CASSQDAGGPSGELFF.